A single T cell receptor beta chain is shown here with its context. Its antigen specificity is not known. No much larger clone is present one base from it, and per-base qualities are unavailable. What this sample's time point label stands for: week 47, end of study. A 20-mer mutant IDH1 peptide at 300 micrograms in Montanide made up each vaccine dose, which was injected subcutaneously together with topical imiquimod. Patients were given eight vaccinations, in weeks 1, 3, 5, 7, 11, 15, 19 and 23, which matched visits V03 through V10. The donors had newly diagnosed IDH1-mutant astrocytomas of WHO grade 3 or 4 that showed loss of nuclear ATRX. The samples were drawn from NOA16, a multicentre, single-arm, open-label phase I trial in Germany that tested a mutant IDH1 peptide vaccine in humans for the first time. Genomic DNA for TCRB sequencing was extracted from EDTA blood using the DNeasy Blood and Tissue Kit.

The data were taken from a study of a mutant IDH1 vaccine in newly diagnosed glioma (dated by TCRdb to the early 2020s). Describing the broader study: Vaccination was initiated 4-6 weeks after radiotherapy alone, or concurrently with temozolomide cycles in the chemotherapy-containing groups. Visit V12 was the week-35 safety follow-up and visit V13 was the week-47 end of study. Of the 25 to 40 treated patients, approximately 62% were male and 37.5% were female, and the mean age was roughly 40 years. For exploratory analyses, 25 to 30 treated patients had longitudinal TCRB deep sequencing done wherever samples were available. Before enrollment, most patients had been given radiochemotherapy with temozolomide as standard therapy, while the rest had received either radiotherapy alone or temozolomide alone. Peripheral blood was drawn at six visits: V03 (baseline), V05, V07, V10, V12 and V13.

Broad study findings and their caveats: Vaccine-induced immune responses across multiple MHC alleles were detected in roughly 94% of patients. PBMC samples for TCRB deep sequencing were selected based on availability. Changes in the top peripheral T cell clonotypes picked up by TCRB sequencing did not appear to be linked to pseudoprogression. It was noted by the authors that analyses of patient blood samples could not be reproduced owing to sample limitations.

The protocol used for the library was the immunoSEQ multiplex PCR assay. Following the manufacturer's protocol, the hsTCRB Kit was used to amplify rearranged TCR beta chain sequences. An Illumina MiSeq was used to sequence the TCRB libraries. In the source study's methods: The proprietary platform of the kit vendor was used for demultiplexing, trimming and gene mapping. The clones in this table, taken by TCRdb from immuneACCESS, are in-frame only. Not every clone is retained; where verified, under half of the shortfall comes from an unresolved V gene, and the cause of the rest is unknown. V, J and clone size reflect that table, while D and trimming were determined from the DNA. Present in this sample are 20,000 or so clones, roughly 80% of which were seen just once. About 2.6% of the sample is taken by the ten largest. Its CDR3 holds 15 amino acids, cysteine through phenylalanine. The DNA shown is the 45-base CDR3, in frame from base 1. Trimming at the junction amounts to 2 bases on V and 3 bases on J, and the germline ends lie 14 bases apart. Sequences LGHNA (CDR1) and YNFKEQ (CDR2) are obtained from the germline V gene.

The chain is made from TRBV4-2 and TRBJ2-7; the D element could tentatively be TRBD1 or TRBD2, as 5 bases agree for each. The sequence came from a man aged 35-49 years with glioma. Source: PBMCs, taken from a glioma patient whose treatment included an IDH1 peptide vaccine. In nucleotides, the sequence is TGTGCCAGCAGCCAAACGGGGCAGGGTCTCTACGAGCAGTACTTC. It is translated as CASSQTGQGLYEQYF.